The source of this TCR beta chain is a study of cytomegalovirus exposure and HLA in healthy donors. Background on the study: Findings of an earlier analysis included some 110 million unique TCR beta sequences from roughly 200 million T cells. Early released data comprised around 85 million unique TCRs from HLA-typed donors.

Primers for the PCR totalled 60 Vbeta and 13 Jbeta. TCRdb's table, derived via immunoSEQ multiplex PCR, lists solely in-frame clones and lacks some. The sample consists of about 94,000 clones, less than 10% of them appearing once. Germline V CDR1 and CDR2: LNHDA, SQIVND (reference sequence). Trimming took 3 bases from V and 6 from J; bases not matched to a gene: 6. The length of the CDR3 is 16 residues. This TCR was recovered from a man aged 50-60 years in good health and CMV-seronegative. Specimen: PBMCs. This chain connects TRBV19 to TRBJ1-6, with TRBD1 matching 9 bases. CDR3 sequence: CASSIGTGKANSPLHF. In DNA form, the CDR3 reads TGTGCCAGTAGTATCGGGACAGGGAAGGCTAATTCACCCCTCCACTTT.